The rows below give T cell receptor beta chains drawn from one sample of a study of blood T cell repertoires in COVID-19. TCRdb's table, derived via immunoSEQ multiplex PCR, lists solely in-frame clones and lacks some. The sample holds a few hundred thousand clones, about nine tenths seen once. Sequencing was carried out using PBMCs or T cells enriched from blood (not recorded which). The receptors come from a young man who had recovered from COVID-19. CDR3s leave out the opening cysteine and the closing phenylalanine or tryptophan. Each record gives: clone size, V gene, CDR3 length, CDR3 protein. Clone sizes are given selectively: once, few, many, or a class where the clone is expanded.

clone size: .
V gene: TRBV5-8
CDR3 length: 11
CDR3 protein: ASSVISYNEQF

clone size: .
V gene: TRBV3-1/TRBV3-2
CDR3 length: 12
CDR3 protein: ASSHWGDTGELF

clone size: .
V gene: TRBV28
CDR3 length: 11
CDR3 protein: ASSPTAAGELF

clone size: .
V gene: TRBV6-6
CDR3 length: 15
CDR3 protein: ASSQRDRGISNQPQH

clone size: .
V gene: TRBV10-3
CDR3 length: 13
CDR3 protein: AISGSGGTAETQY

clone size: once
V gene: TRBV5-1
CDR3 length: 10
CDR3 protein: ASSFNYNEQF

clone size: .
V gene: TRBV4-1
CDR3 length: 15
CDR3 protein: ASSLFHGQISGNTIY

clone size: .
V gene: TRBV6-1
CDR3 length: 11
CDR3 protein: ASGDAVGGTQY

clone size: .
V gene: TRBV15
CDR3 length: 16
CDR3 protein: ATSGPQTLSGSSYEQY

clone size: .
V gene: TRBV9
CDR3 length: 14
CDR3 protein: ASSVFPGGSTGELF

clone size: .
V gene: TRBV7-9
CDR3 length: 17
CDR3 protein: ASSLAWVGAKGRTGELF

clone size: .
V gene: TRBV5-1
CDR3 length: 13
CDR3 protein: ASSQSGQPTTVLT

clone size: .
V gene: TRBV5-3
CDR3 length: 13
CDR3 protein: ARFVYGTLNTEAF

clone size: .
V gene: TRBV18
CDR3 length: 14
CDR3 protein: ASSPRGGVITDTQY

clone size: .
V gene: TRBV19
CDR3 length: 15
CDR3 protein: ASSMYLFTGDTGELF

clone size: .
V gene: TRBV28
CDR3 length: 14
CDR3 protein: ASREGGSSSYNEQF

clone size: .
V gene: TRBV15
CDR3 length: 14
CDR3 protein: ATSRDRGGNGYEQY

clone size: .
V gene: TRBV12-5
CDR3 length: 13
CDR3 protein: ASGRAGQGARGAF

clone size: .
V gene: TRBV5-8
CDR3 length: 12
CDR3 protein: ASSMEYREEKLF

clone size: .
V gene: TRBV6-5
CDR3 length: 11
CDR3 protein: ATAPDRNQPQH

clone size: .
V gene: TRBV28
CDR3 length: 10
CDR3 protein: ASRTGGGEQY

clone size: few
V gene: TRBV28
CDR3 length: 17
CDR3 protein: ASSLKLVRGSLGGNTIY

clone size: .
V gene: TRBV30
CDR3 length: 11
CDR3 protein: AWSAGSGNTIY

clone size: .
V gene: TRBV29-1
CDR3 length: 11
CDR3 protein: SVTTSGPYEQY

clone size: .
V gene: TRBV4-1
CDR3 length: 13
CDR3 protein: ASSQALEGAYEQY

clone size: few
V gene: TRBV4-1
CDR3 length: 14
CDR3 protein: ASSQAPGLSGNTIY

clone size: once
V gene: TRBV4-1
CDR3 length: 14
CDR3 protein: ASSQGPTSGQETQY

clone size: .
V gene: TRBV24-1
CDR3 length: 11
CDR3 protein: ATSSRGSDTQY

clone size: .
V gene: TRBV7-3
CDR3 length: 11
CDR3 protein: ASSSARDNEQF

clone size: once
V gene: TRBV11-2
CDR3 length: 14
CDR3 protein: ASSSRDRIINYGYT

clone size: few
V gene: TRBV2
CDR3 length: 12
CDR3 protein: ASKKDRTIYGYT

clone size: .
V gene: TRBV5-6
CDR3 length: 13
CDR3 protein: ASSTTQHGLAEQY

clone size: .
V gene: TRBV3-1/TRBV3-2
CDR3 length: 13
CDR3 protein: ASSLDSPSSYEQY

clone size: .
V gene: TRBV24-1
CDR3 length: 12
CDR3 protein: ATSDYPRNTEAF

clone size: .
V gene: TRBV7-9
CDR3 length: 12
CDR3 protein: ASSLQGSSTEAF

clone size: .
V gene: TRBV21-1
CDR3 length: 14
CDR3 protein: ASSKVETGGNYGYT

clone size: .
V gene: TRBV24-1
CDR3 length: 15
CDR3 protein: ATSDPRTSGSSNEQF